These 5 T cell receptor beta chains originate from one sample sequenced in a study of shared clonotypes between healthy human individuals. The method was immunoSEQ multiplex PCR; TCRdb's version includes in-frame clones alone and lacks a portion of them. This table has 2 million to 2.5 million clones, around 90% appearing once. The sequenced sample consisted of naive CD4+ T cells from PBMCs. Regarding subset: CD45RA+ positively selected. The source is a man aged 18 to 35 in good health. Some clones in this sample may be carry-over from other donors' samples.

In the case of this clone: Other DNA sequences in the sample encode the same CDR3. V usage is TRBV18 and J usage is TRBJ2-3; 8 nucleotides align to TRBD2. CDR1 is KGHSH, CDR2 LQKENI, per germline. The CDR3 is 14 amino acids. V shed 6 bases, J shed 3 bases, and the junction held 5 bases outside the gene matches. The CDR3 DNA is TGTGCCAGCTCGACCAGCGGGAGTACAGATACGCAGTATTTT. The encoded protein is CASSTSGSTDTQYF.

The chain recombines TRBV9 with TRBJ2-1; D is uncertain. Trimming took 2 bases from V and 2 from J, leaving 17 bases between them. Germline V gene lookup returns CDR1 SGDLS and CDR2 YYNGEE. This CDR3 spans 17 amino acids. CDR3 DNA sequence: TGTGCCAGCAGCGTCCCCTCCACCCGAGCCACCTACAATGAGCAGTTCTTC. Amino acid sequence: CASSVPSTRATYNEQFF.

The V gene is TRBV27, the J gene TRBJ2-1; D gene unclear. The CDR3 is made up of 15 amino acids. Germline CDR1 is MNHEY and CDR2 is SMNVEV (reference sequence). V lost 4 bases and J lost 4, with 14 bases in between. The CDR3 DNA reads as TGTGCCAGCAGTTCGAAGATTACCACATACAATGAGCAGTTCTTC. Encoded protein: CASSSKITTYNEQFF.

CDR3 loop: CASKPGQSSYEQYF. In nucleotides, the CDR3 is TGCGCCAGCAAACCGGGACAAAGCTCCTACGAGCAGTACTTC. The chain employs TRBV10-2 and TRBJ2-7; D might be TRBD1 (6 bases). Per the germline V gene, CDR1 is WSHSY and CDR2 is SAAADI. The CDR3 is 14 amino acids. V was shortened by 7 bases and J by 0 bases, with 13 bases between the two germline ends.

This CDR3 is CASSAQGAGGNTIYF. The CDR3 bases are TGCGCCAGCAGCGCCCAGGGGGCAGGAGGAAACACCATATATTTT. This chain uses TRBV4-1 with TRBJ1-3; 8 positions match TRBD1. The CDR3 contains 15 residues. J gave up 4 bases and V 5 bases, and 7 bases lay outside the gene matches. The germline V gene encodes CDR1 MGHRA and CDR2 YSYEKL.